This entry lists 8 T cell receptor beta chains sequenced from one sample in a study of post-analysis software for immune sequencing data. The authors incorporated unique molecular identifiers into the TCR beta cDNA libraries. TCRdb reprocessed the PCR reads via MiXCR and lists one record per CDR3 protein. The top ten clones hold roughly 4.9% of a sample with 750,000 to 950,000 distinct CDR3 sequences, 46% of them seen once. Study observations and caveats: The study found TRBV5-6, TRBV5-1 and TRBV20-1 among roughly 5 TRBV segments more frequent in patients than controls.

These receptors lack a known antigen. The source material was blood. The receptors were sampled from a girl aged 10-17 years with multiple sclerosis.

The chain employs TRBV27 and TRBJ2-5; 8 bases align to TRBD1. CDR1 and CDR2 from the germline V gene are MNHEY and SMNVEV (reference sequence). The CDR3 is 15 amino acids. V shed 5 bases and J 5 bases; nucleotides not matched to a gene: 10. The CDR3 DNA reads TGTGCCAGCAGTGGTGGGACAGGACTATGGGAGACCCAGTACTTC. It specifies CASSGGTGLWETQYF.

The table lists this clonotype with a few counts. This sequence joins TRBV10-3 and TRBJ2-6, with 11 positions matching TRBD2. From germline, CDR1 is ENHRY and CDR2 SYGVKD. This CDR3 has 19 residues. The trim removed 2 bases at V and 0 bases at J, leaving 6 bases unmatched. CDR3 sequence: CAISETLAGGLSGANVLTF. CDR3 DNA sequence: TGTGCCATCAGTGAGACTCTAGCGGGAGGTCTCTCTGGGGCCAACGTCCTGACTTTC.

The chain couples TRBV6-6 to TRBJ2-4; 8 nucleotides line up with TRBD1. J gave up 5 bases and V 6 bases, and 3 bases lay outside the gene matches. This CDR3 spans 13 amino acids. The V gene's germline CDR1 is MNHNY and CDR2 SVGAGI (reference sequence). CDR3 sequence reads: CASRKDRENIQYF. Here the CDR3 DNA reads TGTGCCAGCAGGAAGGACAGGGAAAACATTCAGTACTTC.

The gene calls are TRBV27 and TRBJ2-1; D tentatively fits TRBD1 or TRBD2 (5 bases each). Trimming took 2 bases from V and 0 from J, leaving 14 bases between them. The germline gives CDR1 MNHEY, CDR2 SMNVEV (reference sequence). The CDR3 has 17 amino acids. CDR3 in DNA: TGTGCCAGCAGTTTAGAGGCAGGGACCGACTCCTACAATGAGCAGTTCTTC. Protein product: CASSLEAGTDSYNEQFF.

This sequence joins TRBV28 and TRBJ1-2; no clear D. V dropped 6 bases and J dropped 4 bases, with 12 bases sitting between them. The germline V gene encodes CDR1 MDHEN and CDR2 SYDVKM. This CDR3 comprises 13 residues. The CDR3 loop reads CASSPSLVYGYTF. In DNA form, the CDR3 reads TGTGCCAGCAGCCCCAGTTTAGTCTATGGCTACACCTTC.

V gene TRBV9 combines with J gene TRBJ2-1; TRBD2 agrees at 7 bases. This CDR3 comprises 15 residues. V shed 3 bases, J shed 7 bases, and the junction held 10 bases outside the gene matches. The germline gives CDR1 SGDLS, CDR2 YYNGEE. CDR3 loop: CASSAGTTNVNEQFF. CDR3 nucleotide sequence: TGTGCCAGCAGCGCCGGGACTACCAATGTGAATGAGCAGTTCTTC.

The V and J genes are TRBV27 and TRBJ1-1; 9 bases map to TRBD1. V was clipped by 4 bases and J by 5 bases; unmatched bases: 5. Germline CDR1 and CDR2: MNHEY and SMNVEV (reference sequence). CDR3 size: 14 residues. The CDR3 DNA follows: TGTGCCAGCAGTTACACAGGGGGCTGGACTGAAGCTTTCTTT. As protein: CASSYTGGWTEAFF.

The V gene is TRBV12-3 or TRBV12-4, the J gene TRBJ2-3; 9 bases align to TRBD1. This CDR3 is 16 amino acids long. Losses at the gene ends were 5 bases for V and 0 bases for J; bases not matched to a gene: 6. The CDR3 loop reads CASSATGGISTDTQYF. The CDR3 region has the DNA TGTGCCAGCAGTGCAACAGGGGGCATTAGCACAGATACGCAGTATTTT.